These 23 T cell receptor beta chains share one sample of origin, sequenced in a study of T-cell reconstitution after alpha-beta-depleted transplantation in children. The TCRbeta library was prepared with unique molecular identifiers. One entry per CDR3 protein results from TCRdb running MiXCR on the PCR reads. The sample yields some 130,000 distinct CDR3 sequences, about a tenth seen once. The sample was PBMCs, mostly from graft donor cells, taken 180 days after TCRalphabeta/CD19-depleted stem cell transplant. Receptors originate from a girl under three years old who had a stem cell transplant for combined immunodeficiency, so the T cells may come from the graft donor.

Ten or more counts support this clonotype. In nucleotides, the CDR3 is TGTGCCAGCAGTTTACCCGGGGGCAGCTACACCTTC. Translating gives CASSLPGGSYTF. This chain joins TRBV12-3 or TRBV12-4 and TRBJ1-2, with a tentative D call TRBD1 (6 bases). Trimming removed 2 bases at V and 9 bases at J, with 10 bases between. There are 12 residues in the CDR3.

V is TRBV5-1 and J is TRBJ2-7; weak D call: TRBD2 (6 bases). This CDR3 spans 17 amino acids. In germline, CDR1 is SGHRS, CDR2 YFSETQ. The V end lost 0 bases, the J end lost 1 base, and 17 bases lay between the germline ends. The CDR3 here is CASSLARLEFRSYEQYF. The CDR3 nucleotides read TGCGCCAGCAGCTTGGCGAGACTAGAATTCAGGTCCTACGAGCAGTACTTC.

This clonotype has just a few counts. The chain couples TRBV7-8 to TRBJ2-7; 14 nucleotides align to TRBD2. The germline V gene has CDR1 SGHVS and CDR2 FQNEAQ. This CDR3 contains 15 residues. V shed 3 bases, J shed 3 bases, and the junction held 1 base outside the gene matches. The CDR3 nucleotides read TGTGCCAGCAGCTTCGGGACTAGCGGGGGCTACGAGCAGTACTTC. It translates to CASSFGTSGGYEQYF.

CDR3 sequence (DNA): TGCAGCGTTGTCGTTAGGCCCGCCCAGACCTACGAGCAGTACTTC. Translation gives CSVVVRPAQTYEQYF. The rearrangement joins TRBV29-1 to TRBJ2-7; D unclear. CDR1 SQVTM and CDR2 ANQGSEA come from the germline V gene. The CDR3 sequence is 15 residues long. V was trimmed by 4 bases and J by 2 bases, leaving 18 bases between them.

This clonotype showed up many times. The chain is built from TRBV6-2 or TRBV6-3 and TRBJ2-5, with D perhaps matching TRBD1 (7 bases). This CDR3 comprises 16 residues. The ends were cut back, 4 bases at V and 5 bases at J, with 20 bases in the middle. CDR1 is MNHEY and CDR2 is SVGEGT in the germline V gene. This chain's CDR3 is CASSSPTGEVLETQYF. DNA for the CDR3: TGTGCCAGCAGTTCTCCCACAGGGGAGGTTTTGGAGACCCAGTACTTC.

This clonotype showed up many times. V and J are TRBV5-1 and TRBJ1-5, with 7 bases that match TRBD1. CDR3 length: 14 residues. The germline V gene encodes CDR1 SGHRS and CDR2 YFSETQ. V dropped 1 base and J dropped 4; count of bases not matched to a gene: 2. The CDR3 DNA reads as TGCGCCAGCAGCTTGTCAGGGGGAAATCAGCCCCAGCATTTT. Its protein is CASSLSGGNQPQHF.

CDR3 nucleotide sequence: TGTGCCAGCAGGCTAGCGGGCTCCCCCACAGATACGCAGTATTTT. Residues: CASRLAGSPTDTQYF. This chain connects TRBV27 to TRBJ2-3; TRBD2 matches 8 bases. Per germline, CDR1 MNHEY and CDR2 SMNVEV (reference sequence). The CDR3 loop spans 15 amino acids. V was pared by 6 bases and J by 2 bases, with 7 bases of the junction left unmatched.

This clonotype was counted only a few times. J is TRBJ1-1 and V is TRBV29-1; tentatively, D is TRBD1 (6 bases). Germline loops: CDR1 SQVTM, CDR2 ANQGSEA. The V gene lost 3 bases and the J gene lost 9 bases, with 14 bases spanning the gap. The CDR3 sequence is 12 residues long. The CDR3: CSVERGTDKAFF. Here the CDR3 DNA reads TGCAGCGTTGAGAGGGGGACGGATAAAGCTTTCTTT. The variable domain in full, completed from reference TRBV29-1 and TRBJ1-1, reads SAVISQKPSRDICQRGTSLTIQCQVDSQVTMMFWYRQQPGQSLTLIATANQGSEATYESGFVIDKFPISRPNLTFSTLTVSNMSPEDSSIYLCSVERGTDKAFFGQGTRLTVV.

This clonotype appeared a few times. The V and J genes are TRBV3-1 and TRBJ1-5; tentatively, D is TRBD1 (6 bases). The V gene's germline CDR1 is LGHDT and CDR2 YNNKEL (reference sequence). This CDR3 is 15 amino acids long. V lost 1 base, J lost 7 bases, and 14 bases lay in between. The CDR3 reads CASSQGAGAGQPQHF. The CDR3 DNA reads TGTGCCAGCAGCCAAGGGGCGGGGGCGGGCCAGCCCCAGCATTTT.

This clonotype has a handful of counts. The rearrangement links TRBV4-3 to TRBJ1-6; D remains ambiguous. The CDR3 runs to 15 residues. V was pared by 4 bases and J by 4 bases, with 11 bases between. The germline V gene encodes CDR1 LGHNA and CDR2 YSLEER. The chain's CDR3 is CASSPQGSYNSPLHF. The CDR3 DNA is TGCGCCAGCAGCCCCCAAGGAAGTTATAATTCACCCCTCCACTTT.

The gene calls are TRBV12-3 or TRBV12-4 and TRBJ2-7; D is perhaps TRBD2 (6 bases). CDR3 length equals 12 residues. Trimming left V 5 bases short and J 6 bases short, with 11 bases between. CDR3 amino acids: CASSQGLGEQYF. The CDR3 DNA follows: TGTGCCAGCAGTCAGGGACTGGGCGAGCAGTACTTC.

This clonotype was picked up a small number of times. The rearrangement joins TRBV18 to TRBJ2-3; maybe TRBD2 (6 bases). Trimming removed 3 bases at V and 5 bases at J, with 9 bases between. This CDR3 is 13 amino acids long. From germline, CDR1 is KGHSH and CDR2 LQKENI. CDR3 loop: CASSPPGEDTQYF. CDR3 DNA sequence: TGTGCCAGCTCACCCCCGGGGGAAGATACGCAGTATTTT.

This clonotype appeared many times. V gene TRBV20-1 combines with J gene TRBJ2-7, with D tentatively TRBD1 (5 bases). The CDR3 has 12 amino acids. Germline lookup yields CDR1 DFQATT and CDR2 SNEGSKA (reference sequence). The V and J ends lost 6 bases and 4 bases respectively, with 13 bases between them. CDR3 DNA: TGCAGTGCGACCGAGCGACAGTACGAGCAGTACTTC. It specifies CSATERQYEQYF.

The chain couples TRBV29-1 to TRBJ2-5, with TRBD1 matching 12 bases. Germline V gene data show CDR1 as SQVTM and CDR2 as ANQGSEA. CDR3 length: 17 amino acids. V lost 4 bases, J lost 7 bases, and 16 bases stayed unmatched. The CDR3 spells CSVVRGTGGPYLGTQYF. DNA of the CDR3: TGCAGCGTTGTACGGGGGACAGGGGGCCCGTACCTCGGGACCCAGTACTTC.

This clonotype turned up a few times. This chain links TRBV11-2 with TRBJ2-4, with D unclear. The germline V gene encodes CDR1 SGHAT and CDR2 FQNNGV. V lost 2 bases to trimming and J lost 1 base, with 9 bases between them. The CDR3 contains 15 residues. CDR3: CASSLRVEAKNIQYF. CDR3 DNA sequence: TGTGCCAGCAGCTTAAGGGTTGAGGCCAAAAACATTCAGTACTTC. Full variable domain (rest looked up from reference TRBV11-2 and TRBJ2-4): EAGVAQSPRYKIIEKRQSVAFWCNPISGHATLYWYQQILGQGPKLLIQFQNNGVVDDSQLPKDRFSAERLKGVDSTLKIQPAKLEDSAVYLCASSLRVEAKNIQYFGAGTRLSVL.

The chain couples TRBV27 to TRBJ2-1, with D perhaps TRBD2 (6 bases). With 7 bases removed from V and 10 bases from J, the gap between germline ends came to 17 bases. The CDR3 is 13 amino acids. Germline lookup yields CDR1 MNHEY and CDR2 SMNVEV (reference sequence). CDR3 bases: TGTGCCAGCATTGAAGCCCGGGACTTCGAGCAGTTCTTC. It encodes CASIEARDFEQFF.

This clonotype has a single count. This could be a read error, since a much larger clone is one nucleotide away. The CDR3 carries no conserved terminal phenylalanine or tryptophan, so it likely arises from a read error. The V call is TRBV6-1, the J call TRBJ2-7; D call uncertain. Trimming left V 6 bases short and J 2 bases short, with 11 bases between. Germline CDR1 is MNHNS and CDR2 is SASEGT. The CDR3 has 13 residues. CDR3 residues: CASSRTEPYEQYL. CDR3 DNA sequence: TGTGCCAGCAGCAGGACGGAGCCCTACGAGCAGTACTTG.

This clonotype has more than one count but fewer than ten. The rearrangement joins TRBV4-2 to TRBJ1-5, with TRBD1 as a possible D gene (5 bases). V was pared by 0 bases and J by 2 bases, with 8 bases between. This CDR3 has 15 residues. Per the germline V gene, CDR1 is LGHNA and CDR2 is YNFKEQ. The CDR3 DNA sequence: TGTGCCAGCAGCCAAGAAGGGGTAGGCAATCAGCCCCAGCATTTT. This translates into CASSQEGVGNQPQHF.

The gene calls are TRBV25-1 and TRBJ2-5; no clear D gene. The length of the CDR3 is 12 residues. Trimming left V 2 bases short and J 9 bases short, with 10 bases between. Germline CDR1 reads MGHDK; CDR2 reads SYGVNS. Here the CDR3 DNA reads TGTGCCAGCAGTGAACAGCTCCTGGCCCAGTACTTC. Translated, it gives CASSEQLLAQYF.

The chain has TRBV7-2 and TRBJ2-7; 9 bases match TRBD2. The CDR3 sequence is 16 residues long. Losses at the gene ends were 5 bases for V and 2 bases for J; bases not matched to a gene: 10. The germline V gene has CDR1 SGHTA and CDR2 FQGNSA. This chain's CDR3 is CASSARAGGLPYEQYF. The CDR3 DNA is TGTGCCAGCAGCGCTAGAGCGGGAGGCCTCCCCTACGAGCAGTACTTC.

This clonotype was detected only a few times. CDR3 coding DNA: TGTGCCAGCAGCCCAGGGACAGGGGGCGCGGGTATGGGGACTGAAGCTTTCTTT. This gives the protein CASSPGTGGAGMGTEAFF. V usage is TRBV7-6 and J usage is TRBJ1-1; 12 bases agree with TRBD1. The CDR3 is 18 residues long. V shed 5 bases and J 5 bases; nucleotides not matched to a gene: 15. Germline V gene data show CDR1 as SGHVS and CDR2 as FNYEAQ.

The V gene is TRBV20-1, the J gene TRBJ1-1; 9 bases align to TRBD1. The CDR3 consists of 17 residues. The germline CDR1 and CDR2 sequences are DFQATT and SNEGSKA (reference sequence). V was pared by 6 bases and J by 0 bases, with 14 bases of the junction left unmatched. The CDR3 protein is CSARGFRDREMNTEAFF. The CDR3 coding sequence is TGCAGTGCCCGAGGTTTCCGGGACAGGGAAATGAACACTGAAGCTTTCTTT.

This clonotype occurred a few times. V usage is TRBV20-1 and J usage is TRBJ2-7, with D maybe TRBD2 (6 bases). CDR1 DFQATT and CDR2 SNEGSKA come from the germline V gene (reference sequence). This CDR3 region has 15 residues. Trimming shortened V by 0 bases and J by 0 bases, and 12 bases separated the two germline ends. CDR3 DNA sequence: TGCAGTGCTAGAGACGGGGCGGGGAACTCCTACGAGCAGTACTTC. Its protein product is CSARDGAGNSYEQYF.